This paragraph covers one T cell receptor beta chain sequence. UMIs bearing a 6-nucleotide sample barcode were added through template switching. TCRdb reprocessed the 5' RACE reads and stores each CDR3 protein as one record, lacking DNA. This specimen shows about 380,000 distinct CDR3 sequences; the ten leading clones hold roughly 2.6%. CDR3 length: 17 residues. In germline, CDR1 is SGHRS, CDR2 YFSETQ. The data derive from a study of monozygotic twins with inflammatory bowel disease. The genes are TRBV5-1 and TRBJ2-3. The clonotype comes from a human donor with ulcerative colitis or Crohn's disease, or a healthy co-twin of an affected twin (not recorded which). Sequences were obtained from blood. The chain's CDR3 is CASSLSSEMFFTDTQYF.